This entry describes one T cell receptor beta chain. The antigen remains unidentified. This could be a read error, since a much larger clone is one nucleotide away. The data originate from a study of breast tumors, draining lymph nodes, adjacent tissues. Study-level results: Data fit most tumor T cells coming from lymph node, expanding in tumor. Tumors had less TCR diversity than lymph nodes, more than nontumor tissue. Data only fit, rather than demonstrated, lymph node origin of most tumor T cells.

MiXCR, applied by TCRdb to the multiplex PCR reads, yields one record per CDR3 protein. The repertoire holds some 140,000 distinct CDR3 sequences, with about a fifth as singletons. Per germline, CDR1 MNHEY and CDR2 SVGAGI. Trimming stripped 8 bases from V and 11 bases from J, with 18 bases between. CDR3 length: 13 amino acids. Breast cancer patients provided tissue from their axillary draining lymph nodes. The TCR comes from a female donor with breast cancer. Some clones in this sample may be carry-over from other donors' samples. The sample was axillary lymph node tissue. The chain recombines TRBV6-5 with TRBJ2-2, with D possibly being TRBD1 (5 bases). CDR3 coding DNA: TGTGCCAGCGGTTCCTTGACAGCCGAAGAGCTGTTTTTT. Residues: CASGSLTAEELFF.